Shown below are 26 T cell receptor beta chains from a single sample sequenced in a study of spatial heterogeneity in lung cancer. Time point of the sample: sample taken at primary tumor resection. A single record per CDR3 protein comes from TCRdb applying MiXCR to the 5' RACE reads. There are more than 5,000 distinct CDR3 sequences in the sample; around an eighth occur only once, and 16% lies in the top ten. Sample: lung tissue, taken at surgery. All receptors come from a human donor with early-stage non-small cell lung cancer.

By sample share, this clonotype is medium-sized. This beta chain turned up in a library designed for alpha chains; as an off-target read, its abundance says little. J is TRBJ1-1 and V is TRBV29-1; 8 bases agree with TRBD1. This CDR3 region has 13 residues. Trimming took 7 bases from V and 1 from J; bases not matched to a gene: 5. Germline CDR1 is SQVTM and CDR2 is ANQGSEA. The CDR3 loop is CSALDRANTEAFF. CDR3 sequence (DNA): TGCAGCGCGCTGGACAGGGCGAACACTGAAGCTTTCTTT.

This clonotype counts as medium-sized. Little can be read into the size of this beta chain, an off-target read in a library designed for alpha chains. The chain carries TRBV4-3 and TRBJ1-1; D is possibly TRBD1 (5 bases). Germline CDR1 is LGHNA and CDR2 is YSLEER. Between the trimmed V and J ends, which lost 2 bases and 0 bases, there was a span of 13 bases. The CDR3 extends over 16 amino acids. This CDR3 is CASSQWSGTVNTEAFF. The CDR3 region has the DNA TGCGCCAGCAGCCAATGGTCAGGGACCGTGAACACTGAAGCTTTCTTT.

This clonotype was detected ten times or more. This beta chain is off target for a library built for alpha chains, so its abundance means little. This rearrangement joins TRBV6-6 to TRBJ1-5; D is uncertain. The CDR3 consists of 18 residues. Germline CDR1 is MNHNY and CDR2 is SVGAGI (reference sequence). Trimming removed 4 bases at V and 7 bases at J, with 26 bases between. The DNA of the CDR3 is TGTGCCAGCAGTTCCGCCGTATTTGACCGATCCCACCCACAGCCCCAGCATTTT. The encoded protein is CASSSAVFDRSHPQPQHF.

This clonotype has at least ten counts. This beta chain lies outside the target of a library built for alpha chains; its clone size means little. V usage is TRBV12-3 or TRBV12-4 and J usage is TRBJ2-1; possibly TRBD2 for D (7 bases). The CDR3 is made up of 15 amino acids. Trimming removed 4 bases at V and 6 bases at J, with 16 bases between. CDR3 amino acids: CASSSGAGAANEQFF. CDR3 nucleotide sequence: TGTGCCAGCAGTTCGGGGGCGGGAGCGGCCAATGAGCAGTTCTTC.

With respect to this clonotype: This beta chain is off target for a library built for alpha chains, so its abundance means little. J is TRBJ2-1 and V is TRBV3-1; 8 nucleotides align to TRBD2. The CDR3 loop spans 16 amino acids. Germline V lookup: CDR1 LGHDT, CDR2 YNNKEL (reference sequence). With 0 bases clipped from V and 4 bases from J, the junction kept 5 bases outside the gene matches. The CDR3 nucleotides read TGTGCCAGCAGCCAAGAGGGTAGCGGGGCTTACAATGAGCAGTTCTTC. Encoded protein: CASSQEGSGAYNEQFF.

This clonotype was recorded many times. Being off target in a library aimed at alpha chains, this beta chain has a size of little meaning. CDR3 region: CASSQDRVLLGGYTF. The DNA of the CDR3 is TGTGCCAGCAGCCAAGATCGGGTCCTACTGGGTGGCTACACCTTC. The genes are TRBV3-1 and TRBJ1-2, with D unresolved. Germline assignment: CDR1 LGHDT and CDR2 YNNKEL (reference sequence). The CDR3 extends over 15 amino acids. V was clipped by 0 bases and J by 7 bases, with 15 bases between them. The full variable domain, rest sourced from reference TRBV3-1 and TRBJ1-2, is DTAVSQTPKYLVTQMGNDKSIKCEQNLGHDTMYWYKQDSKKFLKIMFSYNNKELIINETVPNRFSPKSPDKAHLNLHINSLELGDSAVYFCASSQDRVLLGGYTFGSGTRLTVV.

Comments on this clonotype: Within a library made for alpha chains, this beta chain is off target, and its count is uninformative. This chain links TRBV6-1 with TRBJ2-1, with a weak D call TRBD1 (6 bases). The CDR3 contains 15 residues. V was cut by 2 bases and J by 6 bases, with 14 bases left in between. CDR1 is MNHNS and CDR2 is SASEGT in the germline V gene. CDR3 protein: CASSEIGKGVNEQFF. For the CDR3, the DNA is TGTGCCAGCAGTGAAATAGGAAAGGGGGTCAATGAGCAGTTCTTC.

There are many counts of this clonotype. This beta chain is a stray sequence in a library constructed for alpha chains; its clone size is not meaningful. V gene TRBV6-1 combines with J gene TRBJ2-7; tentatively, D is TRBD1 (6 bases). The CDR3 has 15 amino acids. Germline CDR1 is MNHNS and CDR2 is SASEGT. The V and J ends lost 1 base and 0 bases respectively, with 10 bases between them. The CDR3 DNA follows: TGTGCCAGCAGTGAAGGACAGGTCCTCTCCTACGAGCAGTACTTC. Amino acids: CASSEGQVLSYEQYF.

This clonotype was seen at least ten times. This beta chain is a stray read from a library made for alpha chains; its abundance is not meaningful. J is TRBJ2-3 and V is TRBV5-6, with D perhaps matching TRBD2 (5 bases). The germline V gene encodes CDR1 SGHDT and CDR2 YYEEEE. The CDR3 covers 14 residues. Trimming removed 2 bases at V and 4 bases at J, with 11 bases between. CDR3 bases: TGTGCCAGCAGCTTCGTCCGGGGTTCAGATACGCAGTATTTT. Its translation is CASSFVRGSDTQYF.

This clonotype is judged medium-sized. The library was designed around alpha chains, so this beta chain is a stray read whose abundance carries little weight. The gene calls are TRBV12-3 or TRBV12-4 and TRBJ2-7, with TRBD1 matching 10 bases. The CDR3 totals 17 residues. Trimming at V came to 5 bases and at J to 5 bases, leaving 15 bases not matched to a gene. CDR3 coding DNA: TGTGCCAGCAGTGGCCGGCAGATGGACAGGGGGTATGACGAGCAGTACTTC. This translates into CASSGRQMDRGYDEQYF.

There are a few counts of this clonotype. Sequence at one end of the junction differs from germline and may be a read error. Because this beta chain is a stray read in a library intended to capture alpha chains, its abundance should not be given much weight. The chain recombines TRBV7-9 with TRBJ1-1, with D perhaps matching TRBD1 (5 bases). Per the germline V gene, CDR1 is SEHNR and CDR2 is FQNEAQ (reference sequence). This CDR3 comprises 12 residues. In DNA, the CDR3 is TGTGCCAGCAGTGGTACGATGACCGGGGGTCTCTTT. This encodes CASSGTMTGGLF.

This clonotype was seen at least ten times. This beta chain was picked up by a library intended for alpha chains and is off target, so its count carries little meaning. The genes are TRBV6-6 and TRBJ1-5; a possible D gene is TRBD1 (5 bases). Germline CDR1 and CDR2: MNHNY and SVGAGI (reference sequence). Trimming removed 2 bases from V and 4 bases from J, with 9 bases in between. The CDR3 has 14 amino acids. The CDR3 region has the DNA TGTGCCAGCAGTTACCCGGGGGGTAATCAGCCCCAGCATTTT. It is translated as CASSYPGGNQPQHF.

Many counts were recorded for this clonotype. The library was built for alpha chains, so this beta chain is an off-target read and its size means little. J is TRBJ2-1 and V is TRBV19, with D perhaps given as TRBD1 or TRBD2 (5 bases each). This CDR3 comprises 13 residues. CDR1 is LNHDA and CDR2 is SQIVND in the germline V gene (reference sequence). Trimming cost V 5 bases and J 4 bases, with 9 bases left between them. This CDR3 reads CASSGTGYNEQFF. The DNA for the CDR3 is TGTGCCAGTAGTGGGACGGGGTACAATGAGCAGTTCTTC.

By sample share, this clonotype is medium-sized. This beta chain came through as a stray read in a library set up for alpha chains, and its size says little. The CDR3 DNA is TGTGCCAGCAGTGTGAGGGCAGGGGGAGGGAATGAGCAGTTCTTC. Its translation is CASSVRAGGGNEQFF. V and J are TRBV6-4 and TRBJ2-1, with D perhaps being TRBD1 or TRBD2 (7 bases each). The CDR3 runs to 15 residues. Germline V lookup: CDR1 MRHNA, CDR2 SNTAGT. With 4 bases removed from V and 7 bases from J, the gap between germline ends came to 17 bases.

Worth noting for this clonotype: Possible read error: a much larger clone is one base away. This beta chain is off target for a library built for alpha chains, so its abundance means little. The DNA for the CDR3 is TGTGCCAGCGTCTGGCACCCGAACACCGGGGAGCTGTTTTTT. Its translation: CASVWHPNTGELFF. The chain joins TRBV2 to TRBJ2-2; D is undetermined. Germline CDR1 is SNHLY and CDR2 is FYNNEI. The ends were cut back, 8 bases at V and 0 bases at J, with 10 bases in the middle. The CDR3 is 14 residues long.

This clonotype has ten or more counts. Within a library made for alpha chains, this beta chain is off target, and its count is uninformative. The V call is TRBV28, the J call TRBJ2-7, with TRBD2 identical over 7 bases. CDR1 and CDR2 (germline): MDHEN, SYDVKM. The CDR3 has 15 residues. V dropped 8 bases and J dropped 0; count of bases not matched to a gene: 10. The CDR3 DNA is TGTGCCAGCCACACCACTAGCGCCCACTCCTACGAGCAGTACTTC. The encoded protein is CASHTTSAHSYEQYF.

This clonotype appeared many times. As an off-target read in a library built for alpha chains, this beta chain has a frequency of little significance. V is TRBV18 and J is TRBJ2-7, with TRBD1 as a possible D gene (5 bases). The germline V and J ends were trimmed by 3 bases and 2 bases, with 14 bases remaining between them. In germline, CDR1 is KGHSH, CDR2 LQKENI. This CDR3 spans 15 amino acids. The CDR3 loop is CASSPDSMMTYEQYF. The CDR3 nucleotides are TGTGCCAGCTCACCCGACAGTATGATGACCTACGAGCAGTACTTC.

By share, this clonotype ranks as medium-sized. Because the library targeted alpha chains, this beta chain is an off-target read whose size means little. The chain couples TRBV27 to TRBJ1-2, with TRBD1 as a possible D gene (6 bases). Germline CDR1 is MNHEY and CDR2 is SMNVEV (reference sequence). The ends were cut back, 6 bases at V and 2 bases at J, with 16 bases in the middle. The CDR3 totals 15 residues. CDR3 protein: CASSRIQGFNYGYTF. CDR3 nucleotide sequence: TGTGCCAGCAGCCGGATACAGGGATTCAACTATGGCTACACCTTC.

This clonotype has ten or more counts. This beta chain is a stray read from a library made for alpha chains; its abundance is not meaningful. The genes are TRBV20-1 and TRBJ2-3, with D perhaps matching TRBD1 or TRBD2 (5 bases each). CDR1 DFQATT and CDR2 SNEGSKA come from the germline V gene (reference sequence). The length of the CDR3 is 16 residues. Trimming took 3 bases from V and 4 from J, leaving 20 bases between them. CDR3: CSARSGDLGLADTQYF. CDR3 DNA sequence: TGCAGTGCTAGGTCCGGGGACCTGGGTCTTGCAGATACGCAGTATTTT.

On this clonotype: This beta chain is a stray read from a library made for alpha chains; its abundance is not meaningful. This sequence joins TRBV6-5 and TRBJ1-1, with D uncertain. Deletions cut 0 bases from V and 9 bases from J, with 11 bases between. The CDR3 runs to 13 residues. Germline CDR1 and CDR2: MNHEY and SVGAGI. The CDR3 nucleotides read TGTGCCAGCAGTTACTCGCGGACCTCCAAAGCTTTCTTT. Amino acids: CASSYSRTSKAFF.

By share of the sample, this clonotype is medium-sized. This beta chain turned up in a library designed for alpha chains; as an off-target read, its abundance says little. The V gene is TRBV11-3, the J gene TRBJ2-7; a possible D gene is TRBD1 (7 bases). V dropped 3 bases and J dropped 7 bases, with 16 bases sitting between them. The CDR3 runs to 14 residues. Germline V gives CDR1 SGHNT, CDR2 YENEEA. CDR3 DNA: TGTGCCAGCAGCTTGGAGGGGCCGACAGGGGAGCAGTACTTC. It translates to CASSLEGPTGEQYF.

In this sample, this clonotype is medium-sized (0.01 to 0.1%). The library was prepared for alpha chains; this beta chain is a stray read, so its frequency means little. The gene calls are TRBV27 and TRBJ2-7; D perhaps matches TRBD1 (5 bases). Germline V gives CDR1 MNHEY, CDR2 SMNVEV (reference sequence). Trimming removed 8 bases at V and 2 bases at J, with 13 bases between. The CDR3 length is 13 residues. The CDR3 region has the DNA TGTGCCAGCGCGCCCCAGGGTCCCTACGAGCAGTACTTC. This encodes CASAPQGPYEQYF.

With respect to this clonotype: This beta chain is an off-target read within a library intended for alpha chains, so its frequency means little. The CDR3 protein is CASTATSGSHNEQFF. DNA for the CDR3: TGTGCCAGCACCGCCACTTCGGGATCCCACAATGAGCAGTTCTTC. This rearrangement joins TRBV3-1 to TRBJ2-1; a weak D match, TRBD2 (5 bases). Germline V gives CDR1 LGHDT, CDR2 YNNKEL (reference sequence). The CDR3 extends over 15 amino acids. Deletions cut 7 bases from V and 5 bases from J, with 18 bases between.

This clonotype has ten or more counts. This beta chain is off target for a library built for alpha chains, so its abundance means little. V gene TRBV27 combines with J gene TRBJ2-7, with unresolved D. CDR1 MNHEY and CDR2 SMNVEV come from the germline V gene (reference sequence). This CDR3 comprises 14 residues. Deletions cut 2 bases from V and 3 bases from J, with 11 bases between. CDR3 DNA: TGTGCCAGCAGTTTAAACGGAAGACACTACGAGCAGTACTTC. Its translation: CASSLNGRHYEQYF.

This clonotype is medium-sized by share. The library was designed around alpha chains, so this beta chain is a stray read whose abundance carries little weight. This chain joins TRBV5-4 and TRBJ2-5; TRBD2 matches at 9 bases. Germline-derived CDR1 and CDR2 are SGHNT and YYREEE (reference sequence). Unmatched junction bases numbered 10, after V lost 4 bases and J lost 3 bases. The CDR3 is 16 residues long. As DNA, the CDR3 is TGTGCCAGCAGCCCTACGACTAGCGGAGGGGAAGAGACCCAGTACTTC. Translated, it gives CASSPTTSGGEETQYF.

This clonotype was seen at least ten times. Since the library was made to target alpha chains, this beta chain is a stray read and its abundance is not meaningful. The chain has TRBV5-1 and TRBJ2-7; D is perhaps TRBD2 (6 bases). The ends were cut back, 4 bases at V and 6 bases at J, with 14 bases in the middle. The CDR3 runs to 13 residues. The germline CDR1 and CDR2 sequences are SGHRS and YFSETQ. Here the CDR3 reads CASSGGGLGEQYF. CDR3 sequence (DNA): TGCGCCAGCAGCGGGGGAGGACTCGGCGAGCAGTACTTC.